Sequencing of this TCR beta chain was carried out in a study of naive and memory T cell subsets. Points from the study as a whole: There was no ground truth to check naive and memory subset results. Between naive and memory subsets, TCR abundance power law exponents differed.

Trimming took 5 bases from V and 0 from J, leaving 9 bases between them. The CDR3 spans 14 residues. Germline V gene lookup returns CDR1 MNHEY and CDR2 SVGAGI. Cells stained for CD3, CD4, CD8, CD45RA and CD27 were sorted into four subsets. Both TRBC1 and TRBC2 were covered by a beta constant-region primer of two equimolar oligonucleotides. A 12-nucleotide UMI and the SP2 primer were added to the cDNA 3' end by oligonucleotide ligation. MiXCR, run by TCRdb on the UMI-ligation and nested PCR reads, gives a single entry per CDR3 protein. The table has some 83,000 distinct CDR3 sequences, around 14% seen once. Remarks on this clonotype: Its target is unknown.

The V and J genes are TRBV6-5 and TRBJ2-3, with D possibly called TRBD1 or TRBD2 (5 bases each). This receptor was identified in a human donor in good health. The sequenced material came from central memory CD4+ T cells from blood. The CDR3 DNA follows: TGTGCCAGCAGTAGGGACCGTAGCACAGATACGCAGTATTTT. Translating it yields CASSRDRSTDTQYF.